Listed below are T cell receptor beta chains from one sample, sequenced in a study of vaccination and CD4 T cells after COVID-19. Their cognate antigens are unknown. One entry per CDR3 protein, called by TCRdb with MiXCR from the PCR reads. The repertoire consists of about 11,000 distinct CDR3 sequences, with roughly two fifths occurring once and the leading ten covering approximately 35%. The sequenced sample consisted of CD4+ T cells from blood, cultured in vitro. The receptors were sampled from a human donor who had recovered from COVID-19. Both conserved end residues are part of each CDR3. The D gene is left open where the match is weak. Size is stated for part of the rows, as once, few or many counts, or as a class when the clone is expanded.

V: TRBV5-4
J: TRBJ1-2
length: 15
size: few
D: -
CDR3: CASRSVGVSGYGYTF
DNA: TGTGCCAGCCGGAGTGTAGGGGTGTCGGGCTATGGCTACACCTTC

V: TRBV18
J: TRBJ2-5
length: 15
size: medium-sized
D: -
CDR3: CASSPVRGTTETQYF
DNA: TGTGCCAGCTCACCAGTGCGCGGTACGACGGAGACCCAGTACTTC

V: TRBV27
J: TRBJ2-7
length: 17
size: few
D: -
CDR3: CASSLTYRQGPPYEQYF
DNA: TGTGCCAGCAGTTTAACGTATCGGCAGGGTCCCCCCTACGAGCAGTACTTC

V: TRBV4-1
J: TRBJ2-7
length: 14
size: -
D: -
CDR3: CASSQVRTAYEQYF
DNA: TGCGCCAGCAGCCAAGTTCGGACAGCCTACGAGCAGTACTTC

V: TRBV20-1
J: TRBJ2-3
length: 13
size: -
D: TRBD2
CDR3: CSRAGGSTDTQYF
DNA: TGCAGCCGAGCGGGGGGGTCCACAGATACGCAGTATTTT

V: TRBV6-2/TRBV6-3
J: TRBJ1-2
length: 14
size: -
D: TRBD1
CDR3: CASHDDRGRRGYTF
DNA: TGTGCCAGCCACGACGACAGGGGGCGCCGGGGCTACACCTTC

V: TRBV20-1
J: TRBJ2-3
length: 15
size: -
D: TRBD2
CDR3: CSANRQRGHTDTQYF
DNA: TGCAGTGCTAATCGTCAGCGGGGTCACACAGATACGCAGTATTTT

V: TRBV15
J: TRBJ1-6
length: 15
size: few
D: -
CDR3: CATSRDWTVNSPLHF
DNA: TGTGCCACCAGCAGAGATTGGACCGTTAATTCACCCCTCCACTTT

V: TRBV7-9
J: TRBJ1-4
length: 12
size: -
D: -
CDR3: CASRGASEKLFF
DNA: TGTGCCAGTCGGGGGGCTTCCGAAAAACTGTTTTTT

V: TRBV6-1
J: TRBJ1-2
length: 15
size: -
D: TRBD1
CDR3: CASSRGQGAAYGYTF
DNA: TGTGCCAGCAGCCGAGGCCAGGGGGCGGCCTATGGCTACACCTTC

V: TRBV19
J: TRBJ1-2
length: 14
size: -
D: -
CDR3: CASSIGRANYGYTF
DNA: TGTGCCAGTAGTATTGGCAGGGCCAACTATGGCTACACCTTC

V: TRBV7-9
J: TRBJ1-1
length: 14
size: -
D: -
CDR3: CASSLGTANTEAFF
DNA: TGTGCCAGCAGCTTAGGGACAGCGAACACTGAAGCTTTCTTT

V: TRBV5-1
J: TRBJ2-7
length: 12
size: -
D: -
CDR3: CASSTGQGGQYF
DNA: TGCGCCAGCAGCACGGGCCAGGGCGGACAGTACTTC

V: TRBV19
J: TRBJ2-7
length: 15
size: -
D: TRBD1
CDR3: CASSKPGTGAYEQYF
DNA: TGTGCCAGTAGTAAGCCCGGGACAGGGGCCTACGAGCAGTACTTC

V: TRBV5-3
J: TRBJ1-1
length: 14
size: -
D: -
CDR3: CARSLSRGNTEAFF
DNA: TGTGCCAGAAGCTTGTCGAGGGGGAACACTGAAGCTTTCTTT

V: TRBV2
J: TRBJ1-4
length: 15
size: few
D: -
CDR3: CASRRDGTGLEKLFF
DNA: TGTGCCAGCAGACGAGACGGAACAGGACTGGAAAAACTGTTTTTT

V: TRBV12-3/TRBV12-4
J: TRBJ1-5
length: 14
size: few
D: TRBD1
CDR3: CASSLGTGWQPQHF
DNA: TGTGCCAGCAGTTTAGGGACAGGGTGGCAGCCCCAGCATTTT

V: TRBV6-1
J: TRBJ2-1
length: 13
size: few
D: -
CDR3: CASIRSSYNEQFF
DNA: TGTGCCAGCATTAGGTCCTCCTACAATGAGCAGTTCTTC

V: TRBV6-2/TRBV6-3
J: TRBJ1-2
length: 16
size: -
D: TRBD1
CDR3: CASSYTQGARGYGYTF
DNA: TGTGCCAGCAGTTACACTCAGGGGGCGCGAGGCTATGGCTACACCTTC

V: TRBV5-4
J: TRBJ1-2
length: 16
size: -
D: -
CDR3: CASSLIGGSPPYGYTF
DNA: TGTGCCAGCAGCTTGATAGGGGGTTCACCCCCGTACGGCTACACCTTC

V: TRBV20-1
J: TRBJ2-3
length: 13
size: few
D: -
CDR3: CSARLYSTDTQYF
DNA: TGCAGTGCTAGACTCTATAGCACAGATACGCAGTATTTT

V: TRBV7-9
J: TRBJ2-3
length: 14
size: few
D: -
CDR3: CASSLDWGLLTQYF
DNA: TGTGCCAGCAGCTTAGATTGGGGCTTACTTACGCAGTATTTT

V: TRBV5-6
J: TRBJ1-3
length: 14
size: -
D: -
CDR3: CASSRGGLGNTIYF
DNA: TGTGCCAGCAGCCGTGGGGGGCTCGGAAACACCATATATTTT

V: TRBV2
J: TRBJ2-3
length: 14
size: -
D: TRBD1
CDR3: CARGGTGRADTQYF
DNA: TGTGCCAGAGGGGGGACAGGGAGGGCAGATACGCAGTATTTT

V: TRBV11-3
J: TRBJ2-5
length: 14
size: -
D: TRBD2
CDR3: CASTSGGGRETQYF
DNA: TGTGCCAGCACCTCGGGGGGGGGTAGGGAGACCCAGTACTTC

V: TRBV2
J: TRBJ2-3
length: 14
size: -
D: TRBD2
CDR3: CASSVAGGQGTQYF
DNA: TGTGCCAGCAGTGTAGCGGGGGGGCAGGGTACGCAGTATTTT

V: TRBV7-9
J: TRBJ2-3
length: 15
size: few
D: -
CDR3: CASSNQAGLTDTQYF
DNA: TGTGCCAGCAGCAATCAGGCGGGGTTGACAGATACGCAGTATTTT

V: TRBV30
J: TRBJ1-1
length: 11
size: few
D: -
CDR3: CAWNGGTEAFF
DNA: TGTGCCTGGAACGGAGGAACTGAAGCTTTCTTT

V: TRBV5-1
J: TRBJ1-4
length: 15
size: -
D: -
CDR3: CASSSNSATNEKLFF
DNA: TGCGCCAGCAGCTCCAACAGCGCAACTAATGAAAAACTGTTTTTT

V: TRBV12-3/TRBV12-4
J: TRBJ1-6
length: 12
size: -
D: -
CDR3: CASSSGHSPLHF
DNA: TGTGCCAGCAGTTCTGGCCATTCACCCCTCCACTTT

V: TRBV21-1
J: TRBJ1-2
length: 15
size: few
D: -
CDR3: CASSKVGPTFNGYTF
DNA: TGTGCCAGCAGCAAAGTCGGCCCGACTTTTAATGGCTACACCTTC

V: TRBV18
J: TRBJ1-1
length: 14
size: -
D: -
CDR3: CASSEQFEGTEAFF
DNA: TGTGCCAGCTCAGAACAATTTGAAGGCACTGAAGCTTTCTTT